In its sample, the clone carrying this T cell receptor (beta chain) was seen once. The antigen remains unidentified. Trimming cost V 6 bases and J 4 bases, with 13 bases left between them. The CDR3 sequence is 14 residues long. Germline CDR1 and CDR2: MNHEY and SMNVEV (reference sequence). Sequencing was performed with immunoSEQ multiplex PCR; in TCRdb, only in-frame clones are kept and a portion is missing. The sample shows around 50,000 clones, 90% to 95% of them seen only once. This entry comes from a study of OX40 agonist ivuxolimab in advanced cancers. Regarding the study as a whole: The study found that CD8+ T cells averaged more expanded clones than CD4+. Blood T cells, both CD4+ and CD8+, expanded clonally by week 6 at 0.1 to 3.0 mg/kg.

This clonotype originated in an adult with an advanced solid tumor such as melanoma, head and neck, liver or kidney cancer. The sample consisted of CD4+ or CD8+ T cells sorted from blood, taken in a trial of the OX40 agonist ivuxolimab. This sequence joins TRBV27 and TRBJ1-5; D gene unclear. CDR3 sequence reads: CASRDTFSNQPQHF. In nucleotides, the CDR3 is TGTGCCAGCAGAGACACTTTCTCTAATCAGCCCCAGCATTTT.